What follows are 18 T cell receptor beta chains derived from one specimen sequenced in a study of T cells in lung cancer brain metastases. The data were produced by immunoSEQ multiplex PCR, yet TCRdb's version contains in-frame clones alone and is incomplete. Counted here are a few thousand clones, approximately 86% occurring once; the ten biggest clones make up less than 5%. The sequenced material came from tumor tissue from the primary lung tumor. The receptors come from an older man with non-small cell lung cancer.

Here the CDR3 DNA reads TGTGCCAGCAGCCAAGACGGGGGGACAGGGGCCTACGAGCAGTACTTC. It specifies CASSQDGGTGAYEQYF. The chain has TRBV4-2 and TRBJ2-7; TRBD1 agrees at 10 bases. Germline CDR1 LGHNA, CDR2 YNFKEQ. With V trimmed by 0 bases and J by 2 bases, 4 bases remained unmatched. The CDR3 length is 16 residues.

In this sample, this clone turned up once. The chain couples TRBV5-6 to TRBJ1-2; no reliable D call. The CDR3 extends over 15 amino acids. Germline loops: CDR1 SGHDT, CDR2 YYEEEE. Trimming stripped 1 base from V and 0 bases from J, with 10 bases between. CDR3 amino acids: CASSLPGGPNYGYTF. The CDR3 bases are TGTGCCAGCAGCTTGCCCGGAGGGCCTAACTATGGCTACACCTTC.

The rearrangement uses TRBV7-2 and TRBJ2-7; no definite D call. The CDR3 runs to 13 residues. Trimming cost V 5 bases and J 2 bases, with 10 bases left between them. The germline V gene has CDR1 SGHTA and CDR2 FQGNSA. This CDR3 is CASSPGPTYEQYF. CDR3 coding DNA: TGTGCCAGCAGCCCCGGACCTACCTACGAGCAGTACTTC.

This clone was seen a few times. CDR3 DNA sequence: TGTGCCAGCAGTGCCCAGGGGTACACTGAAGCTTTCTTT. It specifies CASSAQGYTEAFF. V gene TRBV25-1 combines with J gene TRBJ1-1; D is possibly TRBD1 (6 bases). The CDR3 contains 13 residues. V was clipped by 4 bases and J by 3 bases, with 9 bases between them. The germline V gene encodes CDR1 MGHDK and CDR2 SYGVNS.

The chain uses TRBV19 and TRBJ2-2; 13 bases are a match to TRBD2. Germline trimming cut 4 bases from V and 4 bases from J; bases unmatched to any gene: 3. Germline CDR1 is LNHDA and CDR2 is SQIVND (reference sequence). CDR3 size: 16 residues. CDR3 sequence reads: CASSRTSGSVTGELFF. CDR3 bases: TGTGCCAGTAGTAGGACTAGCGGGAGTGTCACCGGGGAGCTGTTTTTT.

V and J are TRBV6-5 and TRBJ1-1; TRBD1 might be the D (5 bases). The CDR3 length is 14 residues. V lost 10 bases and J lost 3, with 18 bases in between. Germline lookup yields CDR1 MNHEY and CDR2 SVGAGI. CDR3 residues: CANKIDRLYTEAFF. CDR3 coding DNA: TGTGCCAACAAGATCGACAGATTGTACACTGAAGCTTTCTTT.

The chain links TRBV5-4 to TRBJ1-1, with D perhaps matching TRBD1 (5 bases). This CDR3 has 12 residues. Germline V gives CDR1 SGHNT, CDR2 YYREEE (reference sequence). DNA for the CDR3: TGTGCGACCGGAGGGGTGAACACTGAAGCTTTCTTT. Its protein is CATGGVNTEAFF.

V is TRBV11-1 and J is TRBJ2-3; D is possibly TRBD2 (6 bases). V gave up 4 bases and J gave up 2 bases, with 13 bases separating them. CDR3 length: 15 amino acids. Looked up from germline, CDR1 is SGHAT and CDR2 is FQDESV (reference sequence). The CDR3 loop is CASSSRGGPTDTQYF. DNA for the CDR3: TGTGCCAGCAGCTCTCGGGGAGGACCCACAGATACGCAGTATTTT.

This clone was observed once. The chain combines TRBV7-6 with TRBJ1-1; 9 nucleotides agree with TRBD1. This CDR3 spans 17 amino acids. J gave up 1 base and V 4 bases, and 10 bases lay outside the gene matches. CDR1 is SGHVS, CDR2 FNYEAQ, per germline. CDR3 protein: CASSYLLRGQGNTEAFF. The CDR3 coding sequence is TGTGCCAGCAGCTATCTGCTACGGGGACAGGGGAACACTGAAGCTTTCTTT.

The chain uses TRBV7-9 and TRBJ2-2; 10 bases line up with TRBD2. Trimming removed 3 bases from V and 6 bases from J; junction bases left unmatched: 4. Germline V gene sequence: CDR1 SEHNR, CDR2 FQNEAQ (reference sequence). The CDR3 is 15 amino acids. CDR3 bases: TGTGCCAGCAGCTTGCTAGCGGGAGATGCCGGGGAGCTGTTTTTT. It specifies CASSLLAGDAGELFF.

The rearrangement uses TRBV30 and TRBJ1-4, with TRBD1 as a possible D gene (5 bases). CDR1 GTSNPN and CDR2 SVGIG come from the germline V gene (reference sequence). This CDR3 region has 16 residues. Trimming removed 5 bases at V and 7 bases at J, with 23 bases between. The CDR3 here is CAWEPTKGRATEKLFF. The CDR3 DNA reads as TGTGCCTGGGAACCAACAAAGGGCAGGGCAACTGAAAAACTGTTTTTT.

CDR3 sequence (DNA): TGTGCCAGCAGTGGGGACGGAAACACCATATATTTT. This encodes CASSGDGNTIYF. V gene TRBV2 combines with J gene TRBJ1-3; a possible D gene is TRBD1 (5 bases). CDR1 and CDR2 from the germline V gene are SNHLY and FYNNEI. V lost 4 bases to trimming and J lost 4 bases, with 5 bases between them. The CDR3 contains 12 residues.

This clone was picked up one time. The chain is built from TRBV11-2 and TRBJ2-1; D is perhaps TRBD1 or TRBD2 (5 bases each). V lost 3 bases to trimming and J lost 0 bases, with 21 bases between them. Germline V CDR1 and CDR2: SGHAT, FQNNGV. The CDR3 is made up of 19 amino acids. CDR3 coding DNA: TGTGCCAGCAGCTTCTTAGGGGACCATAACATATTCTCCTACAATGAGCAGTTCTTC. Translation gives CASSFLGDHNIFSYNEQFF.

The J gene is TRBJ2-2, the V gene TRBV7-6; 9 bases match TRBD1. V trimming: 5 bases; J trimming: 4 bases; junction bases outside the gene matches: 14. This CDR3 comprises 18 residues. Germline V gives CDR1 SGHVS, CDR2 FNYEAQ. CDR3 residues: CASSVPQGTGLLTGELFF. CDR3 bases: TGTGCCAGCAGCGTACCCCAGGGGACAGGGCTACTCACCGGGGAGCTGTTTTTT.

The rearrangement uses TRBV5-1 and TRBJ1-1, with D possibly TRBD1 on 5 matching bases. Trimming removed 6 bases at V and 0 bases at J, with 9 bases between. Germline CDR1 and CDR2: SGHRS and YFSETQ. This CDR3 is built from 13 residues. CDR3 amino acids: CASKTDMNTEAFF. The DNA of the CDR3 is TGCGCCAGCAAGACAGACATGAACACTGAAGCTTTCTTT.

The genes are TRBV5-1 and TRBJ2-4, with D possibly being TRBD2 (7 bases). The CDR3 has 14 amino acids. Per the germline V gene, CDR1 is SGHRS and CDR2 is YFSETQ. V was cut by 3 bases and J by 9 bases, with 16 bases left in between. This CDR3 is CASSSGGSESIQYF. The DNA of the CDR3 is TGCGCCAGCAGCTCGGGGGGCTCTGAGAGCATTCAGTACTTC.

The chain joins TRBV5-1 to TRBJ2-5; TRBD2 matches at 9 bases. The CDR3 is 16 residues long. CDR1 and CDR2 from the germline V gene are SGHRS and YFSETQ. With 1 base clipped from V and 1 base from J, the junction kept 5 bases outside the gene matches. CDR3 nucleotide sequence: TGCGCCAGCAGCTTGAGTCTAGCGGGGATCCAAGAGACCCAGTACTTC. It encodes CASSLSLAGIQETQYF.

The rearrangement uses TRBV9 and TRBJ2-3, with 12 bases fitting TRBD2. The junction had 8 bases not matched to a gene; V was cut back by 4 bases and J by 5 bases. This CDR3 has 16 amino acids. In germline, CDR1 is SGDLS, CDR2 YYNGEE. CDR3 residues: CASSTGTSGRLDTQYF. CDR3 DNA: TGTGCCAGCAGCACGGGGACTAGCGGGCGGTTAGATACGCAGTATTTT.